This TCR beta chain was sequenced during a study of T-cell reconstitution after alpha-beta-depleted transplantation in children. General study points: The study traced high day-60 TCRbeta diversity in some patients to surviving recipient T cells and thymic progenitors. About two months after transplant, alpha-beta T cells reportedly came from several hundred expanded graft clones. One year post-transplant, T-cell counts and diversity were largely derived from T cells produced anew.

A library of TCRbeta sequences, prepared with unique molecular identifiers, was generated. Via MiXCR, TCRdb re-called the PCR reads, giving one row per CDR3 protein. Of about 540,000 distinct CDR3 sequences in the sample, 20% to 30% were seen once. Germline CDR1 and CDR2: MNHEY and SMNVEV (reference sequence). V shed 1 base and J shed 7 bases, with 14 bases lying between them. This CDR3 contains 15 residues. This clonotype was picked up a small number of times. What it binds is unknown. The origin of this receptor is a boy less than two years old with Wiskott-Aldrich syndrome, due to receive a stem cell transplant. The chain links TRBV27 to TRBJ1-5; a possible D gene is TRBD1 (5 bases). Sequencing used PBMCs, obtained before TCRalphabeta/CD19-depleted stem cell transplant. CDR3 residues: CASSLLGVVGQPQHF. In nucleotides, the CDR3 is TGTGCCAGCAGTTTATTGGGGGTGGTGGGCCAGCCCCAGCATTTT.